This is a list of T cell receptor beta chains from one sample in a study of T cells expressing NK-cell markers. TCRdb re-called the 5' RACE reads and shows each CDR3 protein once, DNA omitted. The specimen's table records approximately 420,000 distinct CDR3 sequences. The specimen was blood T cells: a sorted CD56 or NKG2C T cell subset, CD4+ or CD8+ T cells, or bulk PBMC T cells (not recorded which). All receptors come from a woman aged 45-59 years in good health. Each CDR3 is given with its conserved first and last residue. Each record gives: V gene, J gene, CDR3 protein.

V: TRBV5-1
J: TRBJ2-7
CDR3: CASSWGLAVGNYEQYF

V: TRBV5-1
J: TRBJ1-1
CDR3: CASSLYGGVNTEAFF

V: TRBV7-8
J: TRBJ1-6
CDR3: CASSLADRGSPLHF

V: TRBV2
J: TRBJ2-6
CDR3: CASKGLVTGANVLTF

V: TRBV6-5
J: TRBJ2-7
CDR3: CASSPGFHEQYF

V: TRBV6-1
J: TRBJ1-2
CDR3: CASRGGQRSGYTF

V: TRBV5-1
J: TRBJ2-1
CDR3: CASSLGGTSGSGNEQFF

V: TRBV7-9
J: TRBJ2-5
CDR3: CASSLTQIEETQYF

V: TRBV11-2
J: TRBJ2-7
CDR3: CASRLRGYEQYF

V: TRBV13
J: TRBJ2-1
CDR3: CASSSLTGVVGQFF

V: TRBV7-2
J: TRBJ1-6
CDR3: CASTSLSSYNSPLHF

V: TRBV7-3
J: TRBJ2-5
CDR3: CASSSRGDSQETQYF

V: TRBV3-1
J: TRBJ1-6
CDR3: CASSQGQGAGAPLHF

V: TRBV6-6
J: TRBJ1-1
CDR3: CASRNRARRGTEAFF

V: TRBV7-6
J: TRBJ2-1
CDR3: CASSLAAGGRGNEQFF

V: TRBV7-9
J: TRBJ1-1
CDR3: CASSSYQGQQIEAFF

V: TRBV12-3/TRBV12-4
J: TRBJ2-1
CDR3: CASSRGTGVDEQFF

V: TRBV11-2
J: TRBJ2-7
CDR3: CASSSTVTYEQYF

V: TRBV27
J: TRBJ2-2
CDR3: CASRHGLTGELFF

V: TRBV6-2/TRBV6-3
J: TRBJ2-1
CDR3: CASSTRTSGIINEQFF

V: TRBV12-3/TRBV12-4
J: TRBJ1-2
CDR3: CASSLNPNYGYTF

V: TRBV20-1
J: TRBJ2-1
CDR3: CSAPRWTGGNEQFF

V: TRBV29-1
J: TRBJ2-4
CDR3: CSVEVGGVKNIQYF

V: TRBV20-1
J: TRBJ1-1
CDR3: CSARALSTRTGHLNTEAFF

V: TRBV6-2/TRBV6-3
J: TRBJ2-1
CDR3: CASSYLAIGTGGPNEQFF

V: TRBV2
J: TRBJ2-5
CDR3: CASKGHEQETQYF

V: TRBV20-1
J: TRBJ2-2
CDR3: CSAPRRNTGELFF

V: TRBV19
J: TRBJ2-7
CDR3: CASSGSSGSQYEQYF

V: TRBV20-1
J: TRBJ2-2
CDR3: CSARDSAGDGYTGELFF

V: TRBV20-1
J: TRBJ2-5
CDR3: CSARDVPSVDETQYF

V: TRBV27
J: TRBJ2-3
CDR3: CASSSPRPSGSGDTQYF

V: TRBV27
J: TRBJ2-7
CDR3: CASSLSRTVGHEQYF

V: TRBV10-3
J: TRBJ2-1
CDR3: CATRPGQTTDEQFF

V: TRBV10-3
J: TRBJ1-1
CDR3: CAISESRGTQTGLAFF

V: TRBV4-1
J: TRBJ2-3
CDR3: CASSQTTGLLTDTQYF

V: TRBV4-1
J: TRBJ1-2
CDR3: CASSHPLKGRSGGGYTF

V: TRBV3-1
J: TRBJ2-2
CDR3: CASSLTPGRGELFF

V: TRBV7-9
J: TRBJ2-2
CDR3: CASSRPILDGELFF

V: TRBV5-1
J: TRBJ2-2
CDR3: CASSFKGSPGELFF

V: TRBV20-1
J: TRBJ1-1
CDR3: CSASRRLSTEAFF

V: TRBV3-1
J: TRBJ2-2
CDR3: CASSQAPQVTGELFF